The rows below give T cell receptor beta chains drawn from one sample of a study of cytomegalovirus exposure and HLA in healthy donors. Sequencing used immunoSEQ multiplex PCR; TCRdb keeps in-frame clones, though not all of them. The table lists 300,000 or so clones, approximately 84% of them singletons, with 2% to 2.5% in the top ten. The sequenced material came from PBMCs. The source of these receptors is a woman aged 40 to 50 in good health and CMV-seropositive. Each CDR3 is given with its conserved first and last residue. Expanded clones get a size class; other rows say once, few or many, or leave the size out.

V	size	J	CDR3
TRBV5-6	NA	TRBJ1-5	CASSLSQGGWSNQPQHF
TRBV5-1	NA	TRBJ2-3	CASSGGDTDTDTQYF
TRBV9	NA	TRBJ2-1	CASSPRLAGPNEQFF
TRBV5-4	NA	TRBJ2-7	CASSYQGWDYEQYF
TRBV5-1	NA	NA	CASSLTAGTYEQYF
TRBV7-2	NA	TRBJ1-5	CASSPEGVGNQPQHF
TRBV5-1	once	TRBJ2-7	CASSLDTGGVYEQYF
TRBV6-1	NA	TRBJ1-1	CASSAAPGRGTEAFF
TRBV28	NA	TRBJ2-2	CASSRTSGRTGELFF
TRBV7-2	NA	TRBJ1-5	CASGLGPSNQPQHF
TRBV6-5	NA	TRBJ1-5	CASSRTGSNQPQHF
TRBV30	NA	TRBJ1-3	CAWSVPGQPSSGNTIYF
TRBV4-3	NA	TRBJ1-4	CASSQDPAGQHLEKLFF
TRBV5-6	NA	TRBJ1-1	CASSVRRAGAFF
TRBV7-2	once	TRBJ1-2	CASSLPLVTGEGGYTF
TRBV7-2	NA	TRBJ2-3	CASSLRVAPDTQYF
TRBV7-2	once	TRBJ2-7	CASSPLGGPSVEQYF